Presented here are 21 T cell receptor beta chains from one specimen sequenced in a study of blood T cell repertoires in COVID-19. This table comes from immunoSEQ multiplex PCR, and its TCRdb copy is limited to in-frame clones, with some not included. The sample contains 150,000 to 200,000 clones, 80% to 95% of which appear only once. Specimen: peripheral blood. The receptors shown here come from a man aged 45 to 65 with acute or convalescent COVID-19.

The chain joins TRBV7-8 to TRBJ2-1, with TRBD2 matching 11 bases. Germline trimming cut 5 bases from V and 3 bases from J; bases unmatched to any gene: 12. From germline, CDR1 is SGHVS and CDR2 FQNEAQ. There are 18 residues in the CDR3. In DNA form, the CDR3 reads TGTGCCAGCAGCGGAAGCCTGACTAGCGGGACAGACTACAATGAGCAGTTCTTC. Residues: CASSGSLTSGTDYNEQFF.

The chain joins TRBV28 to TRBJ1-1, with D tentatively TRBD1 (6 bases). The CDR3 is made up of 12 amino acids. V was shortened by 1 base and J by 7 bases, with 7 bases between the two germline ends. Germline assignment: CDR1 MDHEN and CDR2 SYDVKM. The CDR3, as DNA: TGTGCCAGCAGTTTATTACAGGGTGAAGCTTTCTTT. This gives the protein CASSLLQGEAFF.

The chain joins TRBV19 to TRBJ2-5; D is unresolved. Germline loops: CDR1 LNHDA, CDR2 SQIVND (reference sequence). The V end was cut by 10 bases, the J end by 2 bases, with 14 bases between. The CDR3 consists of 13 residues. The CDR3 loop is CATSRGLQETQYF. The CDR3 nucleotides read TGTGCCACCTCCCGAGGCCTGCAAGAGACCCAGTACTTC.

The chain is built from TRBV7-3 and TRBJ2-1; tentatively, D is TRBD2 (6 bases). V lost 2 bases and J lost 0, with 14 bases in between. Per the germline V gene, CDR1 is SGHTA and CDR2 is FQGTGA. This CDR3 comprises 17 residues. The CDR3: CASSLLGGISSYNEQFF. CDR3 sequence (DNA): TGTGCCAGCAGCTTACTTGGCGGGATTAGCTCCTACAATGAGCAGTTCTTC.

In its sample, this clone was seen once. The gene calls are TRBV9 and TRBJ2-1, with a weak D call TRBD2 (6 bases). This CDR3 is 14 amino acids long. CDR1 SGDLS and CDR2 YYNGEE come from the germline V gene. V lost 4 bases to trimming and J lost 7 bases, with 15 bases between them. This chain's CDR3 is CASSPGWGENEQFF. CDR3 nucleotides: TGTGCCAGCAGCCCGGGGTGGGGGGAGAATGAGCAGTTCTTC.

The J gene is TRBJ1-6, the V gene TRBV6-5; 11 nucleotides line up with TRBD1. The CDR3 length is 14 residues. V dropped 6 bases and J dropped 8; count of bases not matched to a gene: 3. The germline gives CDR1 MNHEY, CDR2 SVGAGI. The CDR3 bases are TGTGCCAGCAGGAGGGGACAGGGGGATTCACCCCTCCACTTT. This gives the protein CASRRGQGDSPLHF.

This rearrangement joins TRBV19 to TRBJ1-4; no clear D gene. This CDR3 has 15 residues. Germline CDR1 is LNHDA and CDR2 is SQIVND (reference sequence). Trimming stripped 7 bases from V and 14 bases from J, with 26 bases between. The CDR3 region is CASMVGPETTRGLFF. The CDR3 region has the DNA TGTGCCAGTATGGTTGGGCCGGAGACCACGAGAGGGCTGTTTTTT.

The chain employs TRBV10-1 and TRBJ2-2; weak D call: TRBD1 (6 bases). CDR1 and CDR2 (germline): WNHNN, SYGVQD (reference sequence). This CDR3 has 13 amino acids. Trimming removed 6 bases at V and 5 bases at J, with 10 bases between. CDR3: CASSSRGTGELFF. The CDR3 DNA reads TGCGCCAGCAGCTCAAGGGGGACCGGGGAGCTGTTTTTT.

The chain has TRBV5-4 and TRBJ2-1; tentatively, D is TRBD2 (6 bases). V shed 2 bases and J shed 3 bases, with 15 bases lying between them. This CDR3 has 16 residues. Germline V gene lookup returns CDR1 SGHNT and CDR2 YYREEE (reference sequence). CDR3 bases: TGTGCCAGCAGCTTATTGCCTAGCGCTAACTACAATGAGCAGTTCTTC. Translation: CASSLLPSANYNEQFF.

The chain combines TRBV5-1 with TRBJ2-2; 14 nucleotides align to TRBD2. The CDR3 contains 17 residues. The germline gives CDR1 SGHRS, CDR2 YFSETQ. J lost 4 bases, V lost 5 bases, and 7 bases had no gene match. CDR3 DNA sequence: TGCGCCAGCAGGGGACTAGCGGGAGTTCTGGGCACCGGGGAGCTGTTTTTT. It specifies CASRGLAGVLGTGELFF.

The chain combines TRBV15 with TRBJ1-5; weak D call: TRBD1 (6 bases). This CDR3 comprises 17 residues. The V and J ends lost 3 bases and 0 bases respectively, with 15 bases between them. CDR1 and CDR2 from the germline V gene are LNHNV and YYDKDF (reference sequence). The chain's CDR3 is CATSRGTGTYSNQPQHF. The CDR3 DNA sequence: TGTGCCACCAGCAGGGGCACCGGGACATATAGCAATCAGCCCCAGCATTTT.

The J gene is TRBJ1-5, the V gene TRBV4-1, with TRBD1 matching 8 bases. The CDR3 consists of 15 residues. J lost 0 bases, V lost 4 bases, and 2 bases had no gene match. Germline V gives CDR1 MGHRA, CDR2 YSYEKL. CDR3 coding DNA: TGCGCCAGCAGCCGGACAGGGAATAGCAATCAGCCCCAGCATTTT. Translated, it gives CASSRTGNSNQPQHF.

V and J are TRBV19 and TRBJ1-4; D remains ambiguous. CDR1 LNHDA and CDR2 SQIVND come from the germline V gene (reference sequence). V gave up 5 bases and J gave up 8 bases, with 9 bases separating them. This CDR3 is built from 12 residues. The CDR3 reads CASSLVGEKLFF. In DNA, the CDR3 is TGTGCCAGTAGTCTCGTCGGGGAAAAACTGTTTTTT. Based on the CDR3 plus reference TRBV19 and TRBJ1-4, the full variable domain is DGGITQSPKYLFRKEGQNVTLSCEQNLNHDAMYWYRQDPGQGLRLIYYSQIVNDFQKGDIAEGYSVSREKKESFPLTVTSAQKNPTAFYLCASSLVGEKLFFGSGTQLSVL.

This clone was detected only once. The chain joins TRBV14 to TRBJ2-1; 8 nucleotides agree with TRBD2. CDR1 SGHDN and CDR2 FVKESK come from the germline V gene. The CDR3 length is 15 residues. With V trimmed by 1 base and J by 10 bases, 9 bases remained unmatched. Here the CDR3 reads CASSQGTSGPREQFF. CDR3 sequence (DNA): TGTGCCAGCAGCCAAGGAACTAGCGGCCCACGGGAGCAGTTCTTC.

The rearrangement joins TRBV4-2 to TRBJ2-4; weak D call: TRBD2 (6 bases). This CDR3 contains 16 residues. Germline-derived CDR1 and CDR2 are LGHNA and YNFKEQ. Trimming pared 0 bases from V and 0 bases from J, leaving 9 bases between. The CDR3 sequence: CASSQDPAGAKNIQYF. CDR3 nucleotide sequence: TGTGCCAGCAGCCAAGATCCAGCGGGAGCCAAAAACATTCAGTACTTC.

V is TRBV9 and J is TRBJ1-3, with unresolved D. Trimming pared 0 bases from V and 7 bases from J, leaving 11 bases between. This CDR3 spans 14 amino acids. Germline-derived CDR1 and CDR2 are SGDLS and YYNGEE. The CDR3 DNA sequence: TGTGCCAGCAGCGTAGAGGGAGAGCGCAACACCATATATTTT. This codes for CASSVEGERNTIYF.

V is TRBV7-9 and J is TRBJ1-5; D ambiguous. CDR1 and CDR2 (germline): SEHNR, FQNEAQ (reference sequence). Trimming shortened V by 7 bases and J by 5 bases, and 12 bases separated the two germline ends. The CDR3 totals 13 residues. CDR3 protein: CASTEGVDQPQHF. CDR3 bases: TGTGCCAGCACCGAGGGTGTAGATCAGCCCCAGCATTTT.

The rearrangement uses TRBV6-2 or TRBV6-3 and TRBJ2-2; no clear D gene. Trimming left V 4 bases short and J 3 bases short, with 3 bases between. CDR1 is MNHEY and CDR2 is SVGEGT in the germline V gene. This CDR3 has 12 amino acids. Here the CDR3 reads CASSSYTGELFF. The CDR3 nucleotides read TGTGCCAGCAGTTCGTACACCGGGGAGCTGTTTTTT.

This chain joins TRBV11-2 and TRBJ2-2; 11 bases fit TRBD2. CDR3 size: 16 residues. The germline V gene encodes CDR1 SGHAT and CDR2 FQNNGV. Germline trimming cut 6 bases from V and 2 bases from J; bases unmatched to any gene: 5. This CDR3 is CASRSGTSGNTGELFF. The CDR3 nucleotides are TGTGCCAGCAGGTCCGGGACTAGCGGTAACACCGGGGAGCTGTTTTTT.

CDR3 nucleotides: TGTGCCACCAGTGATTACTATTCAGAGACCCAGTACTTC. It encodes CATSDYYSETQYF. The chain couples TRBV24-1 to TRBJ2-5; no clear D. V was cut by 2 bases and J by 4 bases, with 7 bases left in between. This CDR3 contains 13 residues. Germline V gene lookup returns CDR1 KGHDR and CDR2 SFDVKD.

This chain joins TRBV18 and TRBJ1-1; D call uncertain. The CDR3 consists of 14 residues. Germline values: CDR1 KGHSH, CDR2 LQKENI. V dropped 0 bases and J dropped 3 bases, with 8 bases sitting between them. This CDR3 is CASSPPPRDTEAFF. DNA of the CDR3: TGTGCCAGCTCACCACCTCCACGGGACACTGAAGCTTTCTTT.